The 28 T cell receptor beta chains below come from one sample, sequenced in a study of blood T cell repertoires in COVID-19 (dated by TCRdb to 2018 to 2020). Libraries were constructed by the immunoSEQ multiplex PCR assay. Held by TCRdb, this immuneACCESS table contains in-frame sequences only and omits some clones. Under half of the omission traces to an unresolved V gene where checked; the cause of the rest is unknown. This sample lists fewer than 75,000 clones; about 86% were detected once. The ten largest clones add up to approximately 4.4% of the sample. Specimen: peripheral blood. Every receptor here comes from a man in his fifties or sixties with active COVID-19.

This chain connects TRBV7-2 to TRBJ1-6, with unresolved D. This CDR3 spans 12 amino acids. The germline V and J ends were trimmed by 3 bases and 9 bases, with 6 bases remaining between them. Per germline, CDR1 SGHTA and CDR2 FQGNSA. The CDR3 region has the DNA TGTGCCAGCAGCTTTCAGTCTTCACCCCTCCACTTT. As protein: CASSFQSSPLHF. The variable domain in full, with the rest retrieved from reference TRBV7-2 and TRBJ1-6, is GAGVSQSPSNKVTEKGKDVELRCDPISGHTALYWYRQSLGQGLEFLIYFQGNSAPDKSGLPSDRFSAERTGGSVSTLTIQRTQQEDSAVYLCASSFQSSPLHFGNGTRLTVT.

The rearrangement joins TRBV11-2 to TRBJ1-1, with D possibly being TRBD1 (5 bases). V shed 1 base and J shed 11 bases, with 20 bases lying between them. Germline assignment: CDR1 SGHAT and CDR2 FQNNGV. The CDR3 has 15 residues. The CDR3 is CASSLVFRAGPWAFF. CDR3 sequence (DNA): TGTGCCAGCAGCTTAGTTTTTAGGGCAGGGCCGTGGGCTTTCTTT. Based on the CDR3 plus reference TRBV11-2 and TRBJ1-1, the full variable domain is EAGVAQSPRYKIIEKRQSVAFWCNPISGHATLYWYQQILGQGPKLLIQFQNNGVVDDSQLPKDRFSAERLKGVDSTLKIQPAKLEDSAVYLCASSLVFRAGPWAFFGQGTRLTVV.

This clone occurred a few times. This chain uses TRBV7-9 with TRBJ2-1, with TRBD2 matching 14 bases. V shed 3 bases and J 8 bases; nucleotides not matched to a gene: 6. Germline V CDR1 and CDR2: SEHNR, FQNEAQ (reference sequence). The CDR3 runs 16 residues. In DNA, the CDR3 is TGTGCCAGCAGCTTGACTAGCGGGAGGGCCACGGATGAGCAGTTCTTC. Translation: CASSLTSGRATDEQFF.

The chain links TRBV19 to TRBJ1-2; D call uncertain. The CDR3 totals 12 residues. Germline values: CDR1 LNHDA, CDR2 SQIVND (reference sequence). The ends were cut back, 5 bases at V and 8 bases at J, with 12 bases in the middle. The chain's CDR3 is CASSSDFLGYTF. Here the CDR3 DNA reads TGTGCCAGTAGTTCAGACTTCCTGGGCTACACCTTC.

This clone showed up just a few times. The chain employs TRBV11-2 and TRBJ2-7; 7 bases are shared with TRBD1. CDR3 length: 16 amino acids. The V segment lost 4 bases and the J segment 4 bases; nucleotides outside the gene matches: 13. Germline lookup yields CDR1 SGHAT and CDR2 FQNNGV. Written as DNA, the CDR3 is TGTGCCAGCAGCTCCCCTCGGACAGGTGTGGTTTACGAGCAGTACTTC. It specifies CASSSPRTGVVYEQYF.

The V gene is TRBV5-6, the J gene TRBJ2-2; weak D call: TRBD1 (6 bases). CDR3 length equals 15 residues. V lost 4 bases to trimming and J lost 1 base, with 11 bases between them. The V gene's germline CDR1 is SGHDT and CDR2 YYEEEE. CDR3 nucleotide sequence: TGTGCCAGCAGCCTGGGACAATTGAACACCGGGGAGCTGTTTTTT. Its translation is CASSLGQLNTGELFF.

The gene calls are TRBV6-2 or TRBV6-3 and TRBJ1-5; 7 bases line up with TRBD1. V trimming: 4 bases; J trimming: 9 bases; junction bases outside the gene matches: 6. Germline V gene data show CDR1 as MNHEY and CDR2 as SVGEGT. The CDR3 is 13 residues long. The CDR3 region is CASSFNRGTPQHF. CDR3 sequence (DNA): TGTGCCAGCAGTTTCAACAGGGGAACGCCCCAGCATTTT.

The chain couples TRBV7-2 to TRBJ2-1; 11 nucleotides line up with TRBD2. The CDR3 covers 14 residues. Germline V CDR1 and CDR2: SGHTA, FQGNSA. The V gene end was trimmed by 3 bases and the J gene end by 9 bases; junction bases not matched to a gene: 4. CDR3 protein: CASSLVAGGLEQFF. The CDR3 coding sequence is TGTGCCAGCAGCTTGGTAGCGGGGGGGCTTGAGCAGTTCTTC.

The chain is built from TRBV15 and TRBJ1-2, with a possible D match to TRBD1 (6 bases). Germline V gives CDR1 LNHNV, CDR2 YYDKDF (reference sequence). Trimming took 0 bases from V and 3 from J, leaving 14 bases between them. The CDR3 covers 16 residues. The CDR3 bases are TGTGCCACCAGCAGAGATAGGGGGGGACTATACTATGGCTACACCTTC. Translation gives CATSRDRGGLYYGYTF. Full variable domain (outside the CDR3, taken from reference TRBV15 and TRBJ1-2): DAMVIQNPRYQVTQFGKPVTLSCSQTLNHNVMYWYQQKSSQAPKLLFHYYDKDFNNEADTPDNFQSRRPNTSFCFLDIRSPGLGDTAMYLCATSRDRGGLYYGYTFGSGTRLTVV.

This clone was found a few times. The chain is built from TRBV7-6 and TRBJ1-6, with TRBD1 as a possible D gene (5 bases). V lost 5 bases, J lost 5 bases, and 10 bases lay in between. CDR3 length equals 14 residues. The V gene's germline CDR1 is SGHVS and CDR2 FNYEAQ. The CDR3 nucleotides read TGTGCCAGCAGCCCGACACAGGATAATTCACCCCTCCACTTT. Translating it yields CASSPTQDNSPLHF.

This chain links TRBV7-2 with TRBJ1-1, with D hard to call. The germline gives CDR1 SGHTA, CDR2 FQGNSA. This CDR3 contains 14 residues. Trimming left V 5 bases short and J 10 bases short, with 20 bases between. CDR3 sequence: CASSQGVSPLLAFF. The CDR3 bases are TGTGCCAGCAGCCAAGGAGTCTCCCCCCTCCTAGCTTTCTTT. The variable domain in full, completed from reference TRBV7-2 and TRBJ1-1, reads GAGVSQSPSNKVTEKGKDVELRCDPISGHTALYWYRQSLGQGLEFLIYFQGNSAPDKSGLPSDRFSAERTGGSVSTLTIQRTQQEDSAVYLCASSQGVSPLLAFFGQGTRLTVV.

Of note for this clone: This sequence may be a read error, since a much larger clone differs from it by one base. This specimen includes other DNA sequences encoding the same CDR3. This chain joins TRBV7-2 and TRBJ1-3; D is possibly TRBD1 (5 bases). Germline-derived CDR1 and CDR2 are SGHTA and FQGNSA. Between the trimmed V and J ends, which lost 4 bases and 0 bases, there was a span of 7 bases. CDR3 length: 14 residues. The CDR3 DNA is TGTGCCAGCAGCTCAGGGTTCTCTGGAAACACCATATATTTT. It encodes CASSSGFSGNTIYF.

This clone was observed a single time. This chain links TRBV19 with TRBJ2-7, with 8 positions matching TRBD1. Unmatched junction bases numbered 1, after V lost 6 bases and J lost 3 bases. The germline CDR1 and CDR2 sequences are LNHDA and SQIVND (reference sequence). The CDR3 loop spans 12 amino acids. The CDR3, as DNA: TGTGCCAGTAGCGACAGGGGCTACGAGCAGTACTTC. It yields the protein CASSDRGYEQYF.

The chain employs TRBV7-6 and TRBJ2-1, with D possibly matching TRBD1 (7 bases). The CDR3 length is 17 residues. Germline V gene data show CDR1 as SGHVS and CDR2 as FNYEAQ. The V gene lost 1 base and the J gene lost 3 bases, with 16 bases spanning the gap. CDR3 in DNA: TGTGCCAGCAGCTTAGAGGGGGCTAGCGCGATCTACAATGAGCAGTTCTTC. Its translation: CASSLEGASAIYNEQFF.

DNA for the CDR3: TGCGCCAGCAGCCAAGACAGGGTGAGTGGCTACACCTTC. The encoded protein is CASSQDRVSGYTF. The chain recombines TRBV23-1 with TRBJ1-2, with 7 bases that match TRBD1. TRBV23-1 is classed as an ORF, of uncertain function. The CDR3 covers 13 residues. The V gene end was trimmed by 6 bases and the J gene end by 7 bases; junction bases not matched to a gene: 8.

In its sample, this clone was seen once. The V and J genes are TRBV28 and TRBJ1-5; the D gene is possibly TRBD1 (5 bases). The CDR3 runs 16 residues. Looked up from germline, CDR1 is MDHEN and CDR2 is SYDVKM. V lost 2 bases and J lost 3, with 14 bases in between. DNA for the CDR3: TGTGCCAGCAGTTTACTCCAGGGTAGGGACAATCAGCCCCAGCATTTT. Residues: CASSLLQGRDNQPQHF.

The chain employs TRBV6-5 and TRBJ2-7; TRBD2 agrees at 8 bases. This CDR3 comprises 15 residues. After removal of 2 bases from V and 6 bases from J, the junction contained 9 bases not matched to a gene. Germline CDR1 is MNHEY and CDR2 is SVGAGI. The CDR3 spells CASSYDSSGLGEQYF. DNA of the CDR3: TGTGCCAGCAGTTACGATTCTAGCGGGTTGGGCGAGCAGTACTTC.

The chain employs TRBV12-3 or TRBV12-4 and TRBJ1-2, with D perhaps TRBD1 (5 bases). V lost 2 bases and J lost 5, with 9 bases in between. CDR3 length: 13 residues. CDR3 sequence: CASSLPGGYGYTF. Here the CDR3 DNA reads TGTGCCAGCAGTTTACCGGGGGGGTATGGCTACACCTTC.

The chain has TRBV7-8 and TRBJ1-3; D is possibly TRBD1 (5 bases). Trimming took 1 base from V and 4 from J, leaving 11 bases between them. This CDR3 spans 15 amino acids. The V gene's germline CDR1 is SGHVS and CDR2 FQNEAQ. DNA of the CDR3: TGTGCCAGCAGCTTAGAGGGGAATATCGGAAACACCATATATTTT. Its protein is CASSLEGNIGNTIYF. Together with reference TRBV7-8 and TRBJ1-3, the CDR3 gives the full variable domain: GAGVSQSPRYKVAKRGQDVALRCDPISGHVSLFWYQQALGQGPEFLTYFQNEAQLDKSGLPSDRFFAERPEGSVSTLKIQRTQQEDSAVYLCASSLEGNIGNTIYFGEGSWLTVV.

The genes are TRBV10-3 and TRBJ1-5, with D possibly matching TRBD1 (5 bases). Germline V lookup: CDR1 ENHRY, CDR2 SYGVKD. The V end lost 3 bases, the J end lost 1 base, and 7 bases lay between the germline ends. CDR3 size: 14 residues. In DNA, the CDR3 is TGTGCCATCAGTGAACGACAGAGCAATCAGCCCCAGCATTTT. This sequence encodes CAISERQSNQPQHF.

The chain is built from TRBV30 and TRBJ2-7; 13 nucleotides match TRBD2. Germline loops: CDR1 GTSNPN, CDR2 SVGIG (reference sequence). The CDR3 extends over 17 amino acids. V dropped 1 base and J dropped 0; count of bases not matched to a gene: 6. CDR3 loop: CAWSAGLAGRSSYEQYF. DNA for the CDR3: TGTGCCTGGAGTGCGGGACTAGCGGGAAGGAGCTCCTACGAGCAGTACTTC.

This chain links TRBV12-5 with TRBJ2-1; 8 nucleotides agree with TRBD2. The trim removed 0 bases at V and 4 bases at J, leaving 8 bases unmatched. Germline V lookup: CDR1 LGHNT, CDR2 FRNRAP. This CDR3 region has 17 residues. The CDR3 region has the DNA TGTGCTAGTGGTTTGGTACGGGGGGGGATAGCGTACAATGAGCAGTTCTTC. Translated, it gives CASGLVRGGIAYNEQFF. The whole variable domain, filled in from reference TRBV12-5 and TRBJ2-1, reads DARVTQTPRHKVTEMGQEVTMRCQPILGHNTVFWYRQTMMQGLELLAYFRNRAPLDDSGMPKDRFSAEMPDATLATLKIQPSEPRDSAVYFCASGLVRGGIAYNEQFFGPGTRLTVL.

V is TRBV7-2 and J is TRBJ2-5, with D uncertain. From germline, CDR1 is SGHTA and CDR2 FQGNSA. The CDR3 is 15 amino acids. Trimming pared 0 bases from V and 3 bases from J, leaving 11 bases between. The CDR3 bases are TGTGCCAGCAGCTTAGCGCGGCAGCCGAAAGAGACCCAGTACTTC. Its translation: CASSLARQPKETQYF. Complete variable domain (other parts from reference TRBV7-2 and TRBJ2-5): GAGVSQSPSNKVTEKGKDVELRCDPISGHTALYWYRQSLGQGLEFLIYFQGNSAPDKSGLPSDRFSAERTGGSVSTLTIQRTQQEDSAVYLCASSLARQPKETQYFGPGTRLLVL.

The chain joins TRBV19 to TRBJ2-3; 7 nucleotides match TRBD1. V shed 8 bases, J shed 0 bases, and the junction held 5 bases outside the gene matches. CDR1 is LNHDA, CDR2 SQIVND, per germline (reference sequence). The CDR3 has 14 residues. The CDR3 spells CASGGQTSTDTQYF. In nucleotides, the CDR3 is TGTGCCAGTGGGGGACAGACTAGCACAGATACGCAGTATTTT.

The rearrangement uses TRBV7-2 and TRBJ1-5; D is perhaps TRBD1 (6 bases). V lost 2 bases, J lost 5 bases, and 7 bases lay in between. The CDR3 has 13 residues. CDR1 and CDR2 from the germline V gene are SGHTA and FQGNSA. CDR3 amino acids: CASSLTGYQPQHF. The CDR3, as DNA: TGTGCCAGCAGCTTAACAGGGTATCAGCCCCAGCATTTT.

J is TRBJ1-2 and V is TRBV11-3; 11 bases align to TRBD1. Germline CDR1 and CDR2: SGHNT and YENEEA. V lost 6 bases, J lost 4 bases, and 4 bases stayed unmatched. The CDR3 covers 14 residues. The CDR3 DNA reads TGTGCCAGCAGTCTTGGACAGGGGGCCTATGGCTACACCTTC. This gives the protein CASSLGQGAYGYTF.

The gene calls are TRBV7-8 and TRBJ2-7, with a possible D match to TRBD2 (5 bases). This CDR3 is built from 18 residues. CDR1 is SGHVS, CDR2 FQNEAQ, per germline. Trimming pared 5 bases from V and 4 bases from J, leaving 27 bases between. CDR3 in amino acids: CASSPGYSYSWTGYEQYF. As DNA, the CDR3 is TGTGCCAGCAGCCCGGGATACAGCTACTCCTGGACGGGGTACGAGCAGTACTTC.

The J gene is TRBJ2-5, the V gene TRBV2; 7 bases line up with TRBD2. With V trimmed by 6 bases and J by 1 base, 5 bases remained unmatched. Germline CDR1 SNHLY, CDR2 FYNNEI. The CDR3 totals 14 residues. Written as DNA, the CDR3 is TGTGCCAGCAGCGGGCCTAGCGGCCAAGAGACCCAGTACTTC. Amino acid sequence: CASSGPSGQETQYF.